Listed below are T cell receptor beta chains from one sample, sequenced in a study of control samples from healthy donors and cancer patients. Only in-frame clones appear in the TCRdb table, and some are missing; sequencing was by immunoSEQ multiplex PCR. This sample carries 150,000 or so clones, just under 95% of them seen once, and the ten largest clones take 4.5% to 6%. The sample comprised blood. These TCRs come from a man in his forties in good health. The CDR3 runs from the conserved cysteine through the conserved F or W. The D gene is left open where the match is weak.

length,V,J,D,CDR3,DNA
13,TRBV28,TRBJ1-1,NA,CASSFGWNTEAFF,TGTGCCAGCAGTTTCGGCTGGAACACTGAAGCTTTCTTT
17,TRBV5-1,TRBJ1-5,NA,CASSLGAILIGNQPQHF,TGCGCCAGCAGCTTGGGGGCCATTCTGATAGGCAATCAGCCCCAGCATTTT
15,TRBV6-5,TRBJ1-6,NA,CASSPRGAGASPLHF,TGTGCCAGCAGTCCCCGAGGGGCAGGGGCTTCACCCCTCCACTTT
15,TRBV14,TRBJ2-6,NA,CASSPSEAGANVLTF,TGTGCCAGCAGCCCCTCTGAAGCTGGGGCCAACGTCCTGACTTTC
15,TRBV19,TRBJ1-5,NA,CASRITGTGGQPQHF,TGTGCCAGTAGGATAACAGGGACGGGAGGTCAGCCCCAGCATTTT
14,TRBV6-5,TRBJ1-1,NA,CASSLLPGSIEAFF,TGTGCCAGCAGCCTACTACCTGGGAGCATTGAAGCTTTCTTT
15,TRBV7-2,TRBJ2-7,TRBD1,CASSLESTGGSEQYF,TGTGCCAGCAGCTTAGAATCAACAGGGGGAAGCGAGCAGTACTTC
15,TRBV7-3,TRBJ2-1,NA,CASSFSRGIGGEQFF,TGTGCCAGCAGCTTTAGCCGGGGGATAGGCGGTGAGCAGTTCTTC
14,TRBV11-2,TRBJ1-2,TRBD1,CASSLNAQGTGYTF,TGTGCCAGCAGCTTAAACGCACAGGGGACTGGCTACACCTTC
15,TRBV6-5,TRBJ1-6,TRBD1,CASSYGQGGYSPLHF,TGTGCCAGCAGTTACGGACAGGGAGGGTATTCACCCCTCCACTTT
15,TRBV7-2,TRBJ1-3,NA,CASSRLGAVGNTIYF,TGTGCCAGCAGCCGCCTGGGGGCTGTAGGAAACACCATATATTTT
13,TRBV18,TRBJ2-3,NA,CASSSPFADTQYF,TGTGCCAGCTCCTCTCCATTCGCAGATACGCAGTATTTT
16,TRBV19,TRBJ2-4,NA,CASSFGTGLAKNIQYF,TGTGCCAGTAGCTTCGGGACGGGGCTAGCCAAAAACATTCAGTACTTC
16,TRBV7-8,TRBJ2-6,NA,CASSLDQGIRANVLTF,TGTGCCAGCAGCTTAGACCAGGGGATCAGGGCCAACGTCCTGACTTTC